A selection of T cell receptor beta chains follows, all from one sample in a study of blood T cell repertoires in COVID-19. TCRdb keeps only in-frame clones here, not all; method: immunoSEQ multiplex PCR. Among 180,000 or so clones listed, around four fifths were seen once. The source material was PBMCs or T cells enriched from blood (not recorded which). These receptors all come from a woman aged 50 to 60 who had recovered from COVID-19. The CDR3 runs from the conserved cysteine through the conserved F or W. D genes are given only for firm matches. Clone size is shown for a subset of rows, as once, few, many or a class of expanded clone.

clone size,D gene,J gene,V gene,CDR3 protein,CDR3 DNA
NA,NA,TRBJ1-5,TRBV6-5,CATSTGGSGNQPQHF,TGTGCCACCAGTACGGGGGGCTCGGGCAATCAGCCCCAGCATTTT
NA,NA,TRBJ1-3,TRBV3-1/TRBV3-2,CASSQPAGGFSSSGNTIYF,TGTGCCAGCAGCCAACCAGCCGGGGGGTTCAGTTCGTCGGGAAACACCATATATTTT
NA,TRBD1,TRBJ2-5,TRBV19,CASWTGRIGETQYF,TGTGCCAGTTGGACAGGCCGGATAGGAGAGACCCAGTACTTC
NA,TRBD1,TRBJ2-5,TRBV2,CASSLGQGQETQYF,TGTGCCAGCAGTTTAGGACAGGGCCAAGAGACCCAGTACTTC
NA,NA,TRBJ1-6,TRBV12-3/TRBV12-4,CASSLLNSPLHF,TGTGCCAGCAGTTTACTTAATTCACCCCTCCACTTT
NA,TRBD2,TRBJ2-2,TRBV29-1,CSVQGTSGSAGELFF,TGCAGCGTTCAGGGGACTAGCGGGAGCGCCGGGGAGCTGTTTTTT
NA,NA,TRBJ1-3,TRBV14,CASSQDRVGNTIYF,TGTGCCAGCAGCCAAGATCGGGTGGGAAACACCATATATTTT
NA,NA,TRBJ2-4,TRBV29-1,CSGHRVGENIQYF,TGCAGCGGACACAGGGTAGGGGAAAACATTCAGTACTTC
NA,TRBD1,TRBJ1-3,TRBV24-1,CATSDSTGAGNTIYF,TGTGCCACCAGTGATTCGACAGGGGCTGGAAACACCATATATTTT
NA,NA,TRBJ1-1,TRBV6-1,CASSEGEAQGWSEAFF,TGTGCCAGCAGTGAGGGTGAGGCCCAGGGCTGGTCTGAAGCTTTCTTT
NA,TRBD1,TRBJ2-1,TRBV9,CASSIGQGFYNEQFF,TGTGCCAGCAGCATCGGACAGGGGTTTTACAATGAGCAGTTCTTC
NA,TRBD2,TRBJ2-5,TRBV18,CASSPGLAGETQYF,TGTGCCAGCTCACCAGGACTAGCGGGAGAGACCCAGTACTTC
NA,NA,TRBJ1-1,TRBV28,CASSLRGSEAFF,TGTGCCAGCAGTTTAAGGGGGTCTGAAGCTTTCTTT
NA,NA,TRBJ2-2,TRBV15,CAVAGTSRTGELFF,TGTGCCGTTGCGGGCACTTCGCGCACCGGGGAGCTGTTTTTT
NA,TRBD1,TRBJ1-5,TRBV30,CAYGAGQGQMWGNQPQHF,TGTGCCTACGGAGCGGGACAGGGACAAATGTGGGGCAATCAGCCCCAGCATTTT
NA,NA,TRBJ2-2,TRBV5-6,CASSHQGGLVGELFF,TGTGCCAGCAGCCATCAGGGTGGTTTAGTCGGGGAGCTGTTTTTT
NA,NA,TRBJ1-5,TRBV29-1,CSVVQGLNQPQHF,TGCAGCGTCGTCCAGGGTCTTAATCAGCCCCAGCATTTT
NA,TRBD1,TRBJ1-6,TRBV6-5,CASKTQGRNSPLHF,TGTGCCAGCAAAACACAGGGGCGAAATTCACCCCTCCACTTT
NA,NA,TRBJ1-3,TRBV5-6,CASSQRGTGNTIYF,TGTGCCAGCAGCCAACGAGGAACTGGAAACACCATATATTTT
NA,TRBD1,TRBJ1-2,TRBV13,CASTQGAAGQGDYGYTF,TGTGCCAGCACCCAGGGGGCGGCGGGACAGGGGGACTATGGCTACACCTTC
many,NA,TRBJ1-1,TRBV7-9,CASSRLGGDTEAFF,TGTGCCAGCAGCCGCCTTGGGGGGGACACTGAAGCTTTCTTT
NA,NA,TRBJ1-2,TRBV18,CASSPGLGNYGYTF,TGTGCCAGCTCACCCGGACTGGGTAACTATGGCTACACCTTC
NA,TRBD1,TRBJ1-5,TRBV27,CASSPGQGNQPQHF,TGTGCCAGCAGCCCCGGACAGGGAAATCAGCCCCAGCATTTT
NA,NA,TRBJ1-2,TRBV30,CAWGRPGTGYTF,TGTGCCTGGGGTAGACCTGGGACAGGCTACACCTTC
NA,NA,TRBJ2-1,TRBV11-3,CASSLDLGVAEQFF,TGTGCCAGCAGCTTAGACCTCGGGGTCGCTGAGCAGTTCTTC
NA,NA,TRBJ2-5,TRBV7-9,CASSPGAYRDLQETQYF,TGTGCCAGCAGCCCCGGAGCCTACCGGGATCTCCAAGAGACCCAGTACTTC
NA,NA,TRBJ1-6,TRBV10-3,CAISAQSGNNSPLHF,TGTGCCATCAGTGCCCAATCAGGGAATAATTCACCCCTCCACTTT
few,NA,TRBJ1-3,TRBV6-1,CASSEGTENTIYF,TGTGCCAGCAGTGAAGGGACAGAAAACACCATATATTTT
NA,NA,TRBJ1-1,TRBV12-3/TRBV12-4,CASSTTTEAFF,TGTGCCAGCAGCACAACCACTGAAGCTTTCTTT
once,NA,TRBJ2-3,TRBV3-1/TRBV3-2,CASSHGGTSADTQYF,TGTGCCAGCAGCCACGGGGGAACCTCGGCGGATACGCAGTATTTT
NA,NA,TRBJ2-2,TRBV9,CASSVAAVNTGELFF,TGTGCCAGCAGCGTAGCGGCGGTGAACACCGGGGAGCTGTTTTTT
NA,NA,TRBJ1-5,TRBV7-8,CASRPGSGNQPQHF,TGTGCCAGCAGGCCGGGGAGTGGCAATCAGCCCCAGCATTTT
NA,NA,TRBJ2-3,TRBV5-1,CASSSRPGGDTQYF,TGCGCCAGCAGCTCCCGGCCCGGGGGAGATACGCAGTATTTT
NA,TRBD2,TRBJ2-2,TRBV27,CASSEPKVSGRTRRTGELFF,TGTGCCAGCAGTGAGCCGAAGGTTAGCGGGAGGACCCGTCGGACCGGGGAGCTGTTTTTT
NA,NA,TRBJ1-3,TRBV6-5,CASSYQTGGLGNTIYF,TGTGCCAGCAGTTACCAAACGGGGGGCCTTGGAAACACCATATATTTT
once,NA,TRBJ1-4,TRBV28,CASTPSWAGSSEKLFF,TGTGCCAGCACCCCATCCTGGGCTGGGTCGAGTGAAAAACTGTTTTTT
NA,NA,TRBJ1-3,TRBV6-5,CASSPGGTGVNTIYF,TGTGCCAGCAGTCCCGGGGGGACCGGGGTAAACACCATATATTTT
NA,TRBD1,TRBJ2-5,TRBV7-8,CASSSRQGPETQYF,TGTGCCAGCAGCTCCCGACAGGGGCCGGAGACCCAGTACTTC
NA,TRBD1,TRBJ2-1,TRBV5-1,CASSLYLGTVGNEQFF,TGCGCCAGCAGCTTATACCTCGGGACAGTGGGCAATGAGCAGTTCTTC
NA,NA,TRBJ2-5,TRBV12-2,CASRFPRPGYETQYF,TGTGCAAGTCGCTTCCCCAGGCCGGGGTATGAGACCCAGTACTTC
NA,NA,TRBJ2-5,TRBV5-1,CASSFGTQETQYF,TGCGCCAGCAGCTTCGGGACTCAGGAGACCCAGTACTTC
NA,TRBD2,TRBJ2-1,TRBV11-2,CASSLVGLAGADEQFF,TGTGCCAGCAGCTTAGTAGGGCTAGCGGGGGCCGATGAGCAGTTCTTC
few,TRBD1,TRBJ1-5,TRBV2,CASSSTGTGSQPQHF,TGTGCCAGCAGTTCTACCGGGACAGGGAGTCAGCCCCAGCATTTT
NA,TRBD2,TRBJ2-1,TRBV19,CASSIAGVRSNEQFF,TGTGCCAGTAGTATCGCGGGGGTTAGGTCGAATGAGCAGTTCTTC
NA,NA,TRBJ1-2,TRBV18,CASSPFQGRQTF,TGTGCCAGCTCACCCTTTCAAGGCAGGCAAACCTTC
NA,NA,TRBJ1-4,TRBV21-1,CASSIRREKLFF,TGTGCCAGCAGCATTCGTCGGGAAAAACTGTTTTTT
NA,NA,TRBJ1-1,TRBV29-1,CSVEPDRLHSTEAFF,TGCAGCGTGGAACCAGACAGGCTTCATTCCACTGAAGCTTTCTTT
NA,NA,TRBJ1-2,TRBV6-5,CASRQGGGGYTF,TGTGCCAGCAGGCAGGGTGGTGGGGGCTACACCTTC
NA,TRBD1,TRBJ1-4,TRBV6-4,CASSDRSGQGGKLFF,TGTGCCAGCAGTGACCGGTCGGGACAGGGGGGAAAACTGTTTTTT
NA,TRBD2,TRBJ2-2,TRBV4-1,CASSRGLAGTNTGELFF,TGCGCCAGCAGCCGCGGACTAGCCGGCACGAACACCGGGGAGCTGTTTTTT